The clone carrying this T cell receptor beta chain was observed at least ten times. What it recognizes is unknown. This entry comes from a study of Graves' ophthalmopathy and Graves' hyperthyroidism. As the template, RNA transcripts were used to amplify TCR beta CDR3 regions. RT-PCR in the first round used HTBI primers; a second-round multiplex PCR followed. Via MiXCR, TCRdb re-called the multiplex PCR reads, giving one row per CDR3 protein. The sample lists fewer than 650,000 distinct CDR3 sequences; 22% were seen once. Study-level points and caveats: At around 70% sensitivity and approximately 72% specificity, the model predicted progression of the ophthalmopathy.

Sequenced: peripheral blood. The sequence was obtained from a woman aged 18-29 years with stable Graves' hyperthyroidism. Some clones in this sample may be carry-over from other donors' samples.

CDR3 DNA: TGTGCCAGCAGTGGAAACAGGAACACTGAAGCTTTCTTT. It codes for CASSGNRNTEAFF. The chain recombines TRBV6-1 with TRBJ1-1; unclear D gene. This CDR3 has 13 amino acids. V was shortened by 4 bases and J by 1 base, with 7 bases between the two germline ends. The V gene's germline CDR1 is MNHNS and CDR2 SASEGT.